A selection of T cell receptor beta chains follows, all from one sample in a study of cytomegalovirus exposure and HLA in healthy donors. The table came from immunoSEQ multiplex PCR; TCRdb's copy has only in-frame clones and leaves some out. The table shows 120,000 to 150,000 clones, with 70% to 80% occurring only once. Sequences were obtained from PBMCs. These receptor sequences come from a male donor in good health and CMV-seronegative. The conserved cysteine and the conserved F or W are not part of the CDR3 here. The listing skips clone size in some rows; elsewhere it reads once, few, many or a size class.

>12|-|TRBV7-9|TRBJ2-7
ASSLPLSSYEQY
>13|-|TRBV6-1|TRBJ2-3
ASSDFEGFTDTQY
>12|-|TRBV30|TRBJ1-2
AWRAGGSLYGYT
>13|-|TRBV13|TRBJ2-2
ASSWGQGRTGELF
>12|-|TRBV18|TRBJ1-4
ASSQATGKEKLF
>14|-|TRBV27|TRBJ1-5
ASSIGTGEGNQPQH
>13|-|TRBV9|TRBJ1-3
ASSAKGGDGNTIY
>11|-|TRBV29-1|TRBJ1-1
SVYRGLNTEAF
>13|-|TRBV5-1|TRBJ1-6
ASSLEGLANSPLH
>11|-|TRBV5-4|TRBJ1-5
ASSSGVGQPQH
>11|-|TRBV30|TRBJ1-1
AWTVGRGTEAF
>14|few|TRBV7-2|TRBJ2-7
ASSLVAGTASYEQY
>14|-|TRBV28|TRBJ2-7
ASSRGLAGGSYEQY
>13|few|TRBV28|TRBJ1-1
ASSWTGTGLRWAF
>11|-|TRBV11-2|TRBJ1-5
ASSLDRDQPQH
>13|-|TRBV9|TRBJ1-6
ASSVTGNDNSPLH
>15|-|TRBV19|TRBJ2-2
ASKPPGDREGTGELF
>12|-|TRBV18|TRBJ1-6
ASSPQGGISPLH
>10|-|TRBV25-1|TRBJ1-1
ASSPGNTEAF
>11|-|TRBV4-3|TRBJ1-1
ASSQKGVTEAF
>14|-|TRBV5-1|TRBJ1-3
ASSLTPGISGNTIY
>13|-|TRBV7-2|TRBJ1-2
ASSLIREAGNGYT
>13|-|TRBV2|TRBJ2-7
ASSEVFSGLGEQY
>13|-|TRBV4-3|TRBJ2-3
ASSPSGGAADTQY
>12|-|TRBV27|TRBJ1-6
ASSRNNENSPLH
>12|few|TRBV6-5|TRBJ1-5
ASSHGQGIQPQH
>11|-|TRBV7-8|TRBJ1-5
ASSLEGMRPQH
>12|once|TRBV5-1|TRBJ2-5
ASMVGQGQETQY
>12|-|TRBV11-2|TRBJ1-2
ASSLDTGSYGYT
>12|-|TRBV5-1|TRBJ2-2
ASSAWTVGGELF
>12|few|TRBV5-6|TRBJ2-7
ASSLGSGAYEQY
>13|-|TRBV30|TRBJ2-3
AWSSSGGGTDTQY
>16|once|TRBV9|TRBJ2-3
ASSVTPSGGARADTQY
>16|-|TRBV18|TRBJ1-3
ASSPVLRTGEVGNTIY
>12|-|TRBV18|TRBJ1-1
ASSPTDSNTEAF
>15|-|TRBV4-3|TRBJ2-2
ASSGLAGEANTGELF
>12|-|TRBV19|TRBJ1-5
ASGGLPSGEPQH
>13|-|TRBV28|TRBJ2-7
ARMTTRRGPYEQY
>12|few|TRBV5-8|TRBJ2-1
ASSLDRAYNEQF
>13|-|TRBV6-6|TRBJ2-7
ASRWDRGRVYEQY
>13|-|TRBV4-1|TRBJ1-1
ASSHPVGLNTEAF
>10|-|TRBV2|TRBJ2-5
ASSVTTLEGY
>11|-|TRBV18|TRBJ2-5
ASASGAGETQY
>11|-|TRBV19|TRBJ2-1
ASSMWTDNEQF
>9|-|TRBV20-1|TRBJ2-7
SARQGAEQY
>13|-|TRBV2|TRBJ2-1
ASSGSDSSCNEQF
>12|-|TRBV4-3|TRBJ1-6
ASSQGGNNSPLH
>14|-|TRBV27|TRBJ1-1
ASSLLSGTGNTEAF